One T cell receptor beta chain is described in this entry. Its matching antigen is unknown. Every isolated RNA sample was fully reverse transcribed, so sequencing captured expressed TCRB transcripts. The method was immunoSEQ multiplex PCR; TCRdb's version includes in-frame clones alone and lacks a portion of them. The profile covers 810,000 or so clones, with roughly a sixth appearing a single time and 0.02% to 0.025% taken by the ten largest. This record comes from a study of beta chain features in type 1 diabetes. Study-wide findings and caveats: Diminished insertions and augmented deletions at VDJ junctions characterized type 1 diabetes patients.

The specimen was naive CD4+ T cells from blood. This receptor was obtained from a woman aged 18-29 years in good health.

The CDR3 loop is CASSWGTELYGYTF. The DNA for the CDR3 is TGTGCCAGCAGCTGGGGGACAGAGCTCTATGGCTACACCTTC. This rearrangement joins TRBV7-9 to TRBJ1-2, with 7 bases aligning to TRBD1. The CDR3 sequence is 14 residues long. The V segment lost 4 bases and the J segment 4 bases; nucleotides outside the gene matches: 6. Per germline, CDR1 SEHNR and CDR2 FQNEAQ (reference sequence).